What follows is one T cell receptor (beta chain) and its context. This CDR3 is also generated by other DNA sequences in the sample. The CDR3 length is 14 residues. The ends lost 3 bases at V and 4 bases at J; junction bases unmatched: 1. Germline V lookup: CDR1 LGHDT, CDR2 YNNKEL (reference sequence). This sample was taken from a study of blood T cell repertoires in COVID-19. Study at large: Samples came from the United States, Italy and Spain, spanning acute and convalescent COVID-19. From T cells, B-cell-depleted T cells, or PBMCs came the material, which was cDNA or gDNA.

Measured with immunoSEQ multiplex PCR; TCRdb has only the in-frame clones, and not every one. The table has hundreds of thousands of clones, around 80% seen once. Material for sequencing was PBMCs or T cells enriched from blood (not recorded which). This receptor was obtained from a man younger than 40 with acute COVID-19. The chain combines TRBV3-1 (or the pseudogene TRBV3-2) with TRBJ2-7; 12 positions agree with TRBD2. CDR3 amino acids: CASSQTSGGYEQYF. The CDR3 DNA follows: TGTGCCAGCAGCCAGACTAGCGGGGGATACGAGCAGTACTTC.